The rows below give T cell receptor beta chains drawn from one sample of a study of CD8+ T cells in alopecia areata. TCRdb's copy holds only in-frame clones and misses some; the assay was immunoSEQ multiplex PCR. The table records 55,000 to 70,000 clones, about half of them present only once. Sequenced here: CD8+ T cells sorted from blood, sampled at week 0. These receptors all come from a human donor with alopecia areata. Both conserved end residues are part of each CDR3. Fields, in order: D gene, J gene, clone size, V gene, CDR3 length, CDR3 protein, CDR3 DNA. A D gene is named only where the DNA matches it firmly. Expanded clones are given a class, and other clones once, few, many or no size at all.

D gene: .; J gene: TRBJ2-1; clone size: .; V gene: TRBV7-9; CDR3 length: 13; CDR3 protein: CASSFSLPNEQFF; CDR3 DNA: TGTGCCAGCAGCTTCTCCCTGCCTAATGAGCAGTTCTTC
D gene: .; J gene: TRBJ2-7; clone size: .; V gene: TRBV25-1; CDR3 length: 13; CDR3 protein: CASNGATSYEQYF; CDR3 DNA: TGTGCCAGCAACGGGGCTACCTCCTACGAGCAGTACTTC
D gene: TRBD2; J gene: TRBJ2-1; clone size: few; V gene: TRBV5-1; CDR3 length: 16; CDR3 protein: CASSLGGGRHYNEQFF; CDR3 DNA: TGCGCCAGCAGCTTGGGGGGCGGGAGGCACTACAATGAGCAGTTCTTC
D gene: .; J gene: TRBJ1-4; clone size: few; V gene: TRBV18; CDR3 length: 16; CDR3 protein: CASSPTGPATNEKLFF; CDR3 DNA: TGTGCCAGCTCACCTACGGGGCCCGCAACTAATGAAAAACTGTTTTTT
D gene: .; J gene: TRBJ1-1; clone size: few; V gene: TRBV5-4; CDR3 length: 14; CDR3 protein: CASSLGAGSVEAFF; CDR3 DNA: TGTGCCAGCAGCCTCGGTGCAGGTTCTGTCGAAGCTTTCTTT
D gene: .; J gene: TRBJ2-3; clone size: .; V gene: TRBV11-2; CDR3 length: 16; CDR3 protein: CASSPRVPKPTDTQYF; CDR3 DNA: TGTGCCAGCAGCCCCAGGGTGCCTAAACCCACAGATACGCAGTATTTT
D gene: .; J gene: TRBJ1-5; clone size: .; V gene: TRBV7-9; CDR3 length: 12; CDR3 protein: CASSPGPSPQHF; CDR3 DNA: TGTGCCAGCAGCCCCGGGCCTTCTCCCCAGCATTTT
D gene: .; J gene: TRBJ2-7; clone size: few; V gene: TRBV29-1; CDR3 length: 11; CDR3 protein: CSVEVRGEQYF; CDR3 DNA: TGCAGCGTTGAAGTTAGGGGCGAACAGTACTTC
D gene: TRBD1; J gene: TRBJ2-5; clone size: once; V gene: TRBV7-9; CDR3 length: 14; CDR3 protein: CASSHDRAKETQYF; CDR3 DNA: TGTGCCAGCAGTCATGACAGGGCTAAAGAGACCCAGTACTTC
D gene: TRBD1; J gene: TRBJ2-3; clone size: .; V gene: TRBV4-3; CDR3 length: 18; CDR3 protein: CASSQDRLMAGGRNTQYF; CDR3 DNA: TGCGCCAGCAGCCAAGATCGCCTGATGGCAGGGGGTAGGAATACGCAGTATTTT
D gene: .; J gene: TRBJ2-3; clone size: .; V gene: TRBV6-1; CDR3 length: 13; CDR3 protein: CASSARSSDTQYF; CDR3 DNA: TGTGCCAGCAGTGCCCGCTCCTCAGATACGCAGTATTTT
D gene: TRBD2; J gene: TRBJ2-1; clone size: .; V gene: TRBV29-1; CDR3 length: 17; CDR3 protein: CSVDGTSGRAVVDEQFF; CDR3 DNA: TGCAGCGTTGATGGGACTAGCGGGAGGGCCGTTGTCGATGAGCAGTTCTTC
D gene: TRBD2; J gene: TRBJ2-1; clone size: .; V gene: TRBV29-1; CDR3 length: 21; CDR3 protein: CSVEGRAGTSGRPTSYNEQFF; CDR3 DNA: TGCAGCGTTGAAGGCCGAGCCGGGACTAGCGGGAGACCCACCTCCTACAATGAGCAGTTCTTC
D gene: .; J gene: TRBJ2-7; clone size: few; V gene: TRBV9; CDR3 length: 14; CDR3 protein: CASSVEGRSYEQYF; CDR3 DNA: TGTGCCAGCAGCGTAGAAGGGAGGTCCTACGAGCAGTACTTC
D gene: .; J gene: TRBJ2-7; clone size: .; V gene: TRBV7-9; CDR3 length: 11; CDR3 protein: CASSYSGEQYF; CDR3 DNA: TGTGCCAGCAGCTATTCAGGGGAGCAGTACTTC
D gene: TRBD2; J gene: TRBJ2-7; clone size: many; V gene: TRBV27; CDR3 length: 17; CDR3 protein: CASSLWAGGQPRDEQYF; CDR3 DNA: TGTGCCAGCAGTTTATGGGCGGGAGGGCAGCCAAGGGACGAGCAGTACTTC
D gene: .; J gene: TRBJ1-2; clone size: .; V gene: TRBV7-9; CDR3 length: 15; CDR3 protein: CASSPYERAYYGYTF; CDR3 DNA: TGTGCCAGCAGCCCTTACGAGCGAGCCTACTATGGCTACACCTTC
D gene: .; J gene: TRBJ2-7; clone size: .; V gene: TRBV29-1; CDR3 length: 13; CDR3 protein: CSVRTPSSYEQYF; CDR3 DNA: TGCAGCGTGCGGACACCGAGCTCCTACGAGCAGTACTTC
D gene: .; J gene: TRBJ2-7; clone size: .; V gene: TRBV2; CDR3 length: 12; CDR3 protein: CASSVQTYEQYF; CDR3 DNA: TGTGCCAGCAGTGTCCAGACCTACGAGCAGTACTTC
D gene: .; J gene: TRBJ2-1; clone size: .; V gene: TRBV9; CDR3 length: 13; CDR3 protein: CASSEWDFNEQFF; CDR3 DNA: TGTGCCAGCAGCGAATGGGACTTCAATGAGCAGTTCTTC
D gene: .; J gene: TRBJ2-5; clone size: .; V gene: TRBV27; CDR3 length: 13; CDR3 protein: CASSFGRAREQYF; CDR3 DNA: TGTGCCAGCAGTTTTGGCAGGGCGAGAGAGCAGTACTTC
D gene: TRBD1; J gene: TRBJ1-2; clone size: .; V gene: TRBV13; CDR3 length: 15; CDR3 protein: CASSSGQEKSYGYTF; CDR3 DNA: TGTGCCAGCAGCTCAGGACAGGAAAAAAGCTATGGCTACACCTTC
D gene: TRBD2; J gene: TRBJ2-3; clone size: many; V gene: TRBV5-6; CDR3 length: 17; CDR3 protein: CASSLGRLAGFTDTQYF; CDR3 DNA: TGTGCCAGCAGCTTGGGAAGGCTAGCGGGTTTCACAGATACGCAGTATTTT
D gene: .; J gene: TRBJ1-1; clone size: .; V gene: TRBV29-1; CDR3 length: 12; CDR3 protein: CSVRDTNTEAFF; CDR3 DNA: TGCAGCGTCCGGGACACGAACACTGAAGCTTTCTTT
D gene: .; J gene: TRBJ2-1; clone size: .; V gene: TRBV6-5; CDR3 length: 13; CDR3 protein: CASSYSSGNEQFF; CDR3 DNA: TGTGCCAGCAGTTACTCGTCCGGGAATGAGCAGTTCTTC
D gene: .; J gene: TRBJ2-1; clone size: .; V gene: TRBV29-1; CDR3 length: 13; CDR3 protein: CSVVPGVRNEQFF; CDR3 DNA: TGCAGCGTTGTCCCCGGAGTTCGGAATGAGCAGTTCTTC
D gene: .; J gene: TRBJ2-5; clone size: .; V gene: TRBV29-1; CDR3 length: 13; CDR3 protein: CSVEERRGETQYF; CDR3 DNA: TGCAGCGTTGAAGAGCGGCGAGGAGAGACCCAGTACTTC
D gene: TRBD1; J gene: TRBJ1-5; clone size: .; V gene: TRBV13; CDR3 length: 15; CDR3 protein: CASSHGQGRDQPQHF; CDR3 DNA: TGTGCCAGCAGCCACGGACAGGGCCGTGACCAGCCCCAGCATTTT
D gene: .; J gene: TRBJ1-2; clone size: .; V gene: TRBV6-5; CDR3 length: 12; CDR3 protein: CASTPSTGGYTF; CDR3 DNA: TGTGCCAGCACCCCTTCGACTGGTGGCTACACCTTC
D gene: .; J gene: TRBJ2-2; clone size: .; V gene: TRBV27; CDR3 length: 16; CDR3 protein: CASSARGPTGTGELFF; CDR3 DNA: TGTGCCAGCAGCGCTCGGGGGCCCACCGGCACCGGGGAGCTGTTTTTT
D gene: .; J gene: TRBJ1-3; clone size: few; V gene: TRBV6-5; CDR3 length: 14; CDR3 protein: CASSYSRSGNTIYF; CDR3 DNA: TGTGCCAGCAGTTACTCCCGCTCTGGAAACACCATATATTTT
D gene: TRBD1; J gene: TRBJ2-5; clone size: .; V gene: TRBV7-2; CDR3 length: 16; CDR3 protein: CASSLGQGIGGETQYF; CDR3 DNA: TGTGCCAGCAGCCTAGGACAGGGCATAGGGGGGGAGACCCAGTACTTC
D gene: .; J gene: TRBJ2-7; clone size: .; V gene: TRBV10-3; CDR3 length: 15; CDR3 protein: CAISESGARSDEQYF; CDR3 DNA: TGTGCCATCAGTGAGTCGGGAGCACGTTCCGACGAGCAGTACTTC
D gene: TRBD1; J gene: TRBJ2-1; clone size: .; V gene: TRBV28; CDR3 length: 15; CDR3 protein: CASSLEDRERDEQFF; CDR3 DNA: TGTGCCAGCAGTTTAGAAGACAGGGAACGGGATGAGCAGTTCTTC
D gene: TRBD2; J gene: TRBJ2-1; clone size: .; V gene: TRBV9; CDR3 length: 15; CDR3 protein: CASSISGRGNNEQFF; CDR3 DNA: TGTGCCAGCAGCATTAGCGGGAGAGGGAACAATGAGCAGTTCTTC
D gene: .; J gene: TRBJ2-6; clone size: .; V gene: TRBV29-1; CDR3 length: 14; CDR3 protein: CSVGTASGANVLTF; CDR3 DNA: TGCAGCGTTGGGACAGCCTCTGGGGCCAACGTCCTGACTTTC